This T cell receptor beta chain is drawn from a study of cytomegalovirus exposure and HLA in healthy donors. Study summary: In a later analysis, the 130 or so validation repertoires were reported to have used the same platform as the 550 to 850 first-cohort repertoires. Study-wide findings and caveats: In the 95 to 150 validation repertoires, about 95% of cluster scores exceeded 0, per a later analysis.

Of note for this clone: Its target is not known.

V was trimmed by 0 bases and J by 7 bases, leaving 17 bases between them. The CDR3 has 15 amino acids. The V gene's germline CDR1 is SGDLS and CDR2 YYNGEE. Assay: immunoSEQ multiplex PCR; the TCRdb copy retains only in-frame clones and omits some. This sample has 150,000 to 200,000 clones, with about nine tenths found just once. The donors were part of the roughly 130-subject validation cohort, which stood apart from the approximately 670-subject first cohort. The sequence was collected from a woman aged 25 to 39 in good health and CMV-seronegative. Material for sequencing was PBMCs. The rearrangement joins TRBV9 to TRBJ2-7, with D tentatively TRBD2 (7 bases). CDR3 in DNA: TGTGCCAGCAGCGTAGCGATGGCGGGGGCTGGAGAGCAGTACTTC. Protein product: CASSVAMAGAGEQYF.